This TCR beta chain was documented in a study of T cell responses to AZD1222 COVID-19 vaccine. General study results and limits: White British ancestry dominated among donors, who included more females, and clonal diversity was possibly underestimated. Repertoires were collected only later (after the peak T cell response had occurred).

Some clones are missing from TCRdb's copy, which holds only in-frame ones; the method was immunoSEQ multiplex PCR. The sample consists of around 190,000 clones, just over 85% of them appearing once. This CDR3 contains 14 residues. Germline assignment: CDR1 MNHNS and CDR2 SASEGT. Trimming took off 1 base at V and 5 bases at J, with 8 bases between the two ends. Concerning this clone: The antigen is unknown.

The sequencing here drew on peripheral blood, taken 28 days after the second AZD1222 dose. This sequence joins TRBV6-1 and TRBJ1-4, with D hard to call. The clonotype comes from an adult who received the AZD1222 COVID-19 vaccine. CDR3 nucleotides: TGTGCCAGCAGTGAAGTATACGGGAATGAAAAACTGTTTTTT. It translates to CASSEVYGNEKLFF.